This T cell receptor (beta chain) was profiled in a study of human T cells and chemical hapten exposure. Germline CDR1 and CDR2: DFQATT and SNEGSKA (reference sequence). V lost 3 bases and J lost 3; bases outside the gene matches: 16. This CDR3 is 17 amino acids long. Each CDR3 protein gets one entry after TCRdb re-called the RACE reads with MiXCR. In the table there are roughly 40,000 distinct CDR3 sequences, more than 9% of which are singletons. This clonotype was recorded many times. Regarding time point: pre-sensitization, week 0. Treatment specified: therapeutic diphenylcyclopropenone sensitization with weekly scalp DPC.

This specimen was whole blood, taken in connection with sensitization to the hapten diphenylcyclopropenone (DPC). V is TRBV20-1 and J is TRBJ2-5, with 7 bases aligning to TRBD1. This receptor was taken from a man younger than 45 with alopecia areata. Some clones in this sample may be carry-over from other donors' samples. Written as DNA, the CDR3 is TGCAGTGCTAGGCGCAGTGTACAGGGGATGGCTAAAGAGACCCAGTACTTC. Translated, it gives CSARRSVQGMAKETQYF.